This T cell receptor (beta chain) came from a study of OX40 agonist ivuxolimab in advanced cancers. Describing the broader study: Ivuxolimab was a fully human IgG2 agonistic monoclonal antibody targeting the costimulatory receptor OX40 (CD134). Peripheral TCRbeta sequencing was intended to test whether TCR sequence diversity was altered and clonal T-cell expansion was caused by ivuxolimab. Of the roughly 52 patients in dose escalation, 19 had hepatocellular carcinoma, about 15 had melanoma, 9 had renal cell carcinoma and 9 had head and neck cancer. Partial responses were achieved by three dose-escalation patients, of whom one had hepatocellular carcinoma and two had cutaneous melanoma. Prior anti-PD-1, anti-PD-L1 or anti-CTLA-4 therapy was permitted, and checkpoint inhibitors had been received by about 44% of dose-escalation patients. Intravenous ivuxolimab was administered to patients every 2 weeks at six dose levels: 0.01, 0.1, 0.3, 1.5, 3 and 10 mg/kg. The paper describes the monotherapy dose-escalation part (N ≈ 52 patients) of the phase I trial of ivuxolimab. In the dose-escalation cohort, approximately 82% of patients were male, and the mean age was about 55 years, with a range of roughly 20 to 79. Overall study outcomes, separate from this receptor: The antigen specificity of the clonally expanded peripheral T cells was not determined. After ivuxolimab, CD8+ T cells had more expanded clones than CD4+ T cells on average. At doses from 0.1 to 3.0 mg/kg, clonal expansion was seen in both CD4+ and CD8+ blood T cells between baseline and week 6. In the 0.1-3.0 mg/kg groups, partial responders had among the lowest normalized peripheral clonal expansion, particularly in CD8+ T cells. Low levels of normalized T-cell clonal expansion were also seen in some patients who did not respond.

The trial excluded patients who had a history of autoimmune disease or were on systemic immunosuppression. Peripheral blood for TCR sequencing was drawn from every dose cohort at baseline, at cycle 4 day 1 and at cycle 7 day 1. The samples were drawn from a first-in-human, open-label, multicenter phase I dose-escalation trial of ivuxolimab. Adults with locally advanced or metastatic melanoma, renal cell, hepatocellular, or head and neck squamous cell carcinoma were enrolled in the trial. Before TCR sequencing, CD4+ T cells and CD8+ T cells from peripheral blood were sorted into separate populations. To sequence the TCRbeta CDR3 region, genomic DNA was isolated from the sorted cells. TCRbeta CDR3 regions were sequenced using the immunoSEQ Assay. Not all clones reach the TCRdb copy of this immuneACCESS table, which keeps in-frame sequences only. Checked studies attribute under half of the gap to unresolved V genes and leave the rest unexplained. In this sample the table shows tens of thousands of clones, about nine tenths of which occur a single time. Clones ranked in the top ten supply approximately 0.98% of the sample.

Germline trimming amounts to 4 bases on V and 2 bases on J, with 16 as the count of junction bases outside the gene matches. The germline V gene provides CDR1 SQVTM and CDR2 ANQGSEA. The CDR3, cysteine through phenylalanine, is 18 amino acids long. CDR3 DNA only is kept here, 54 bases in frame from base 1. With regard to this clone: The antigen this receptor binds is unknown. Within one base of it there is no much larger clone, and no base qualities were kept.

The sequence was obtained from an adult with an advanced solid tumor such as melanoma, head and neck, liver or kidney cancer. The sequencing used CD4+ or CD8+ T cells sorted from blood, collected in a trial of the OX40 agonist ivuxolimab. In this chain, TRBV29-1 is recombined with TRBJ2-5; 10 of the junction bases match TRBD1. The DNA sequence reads TGCAGCGTTGGTCGCCGGGACAGGGGTCGGGGAGAACAAGAGACCCAGTACTTC. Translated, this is CSVGRRDRGRGEQETQYF.